The 31 T cell receptor beta chains presented below share a single source sample, sequenced in a study of shared clonotypes between healthy human individuals. Assay used: immunoSEQ multiplex PCR; TCRdb lists only in-frame clones, some missing. This repertoire shows about 1.1 million clones, approximately 80% found once; its top ten account for 0.85% to 1%. Sequencing was carried out using memory CD4+ T cells from PBMCs. The sample's subset: CD45RA-negative fraction. The receptors originated from a man between 18 and 35 years old in good health. Some clones in this sample may be carry-over from other donors' samples.

With respect to this clone: A far more abundant clone sits one base away, making this likely a read error. In the same sample, other DNA sequences code for this CDR3. The CDR3 nucleotides are TGTGCCAGCAGCTTAGACATGAACACTGAGGCTTTCTTT. Translating gives CASSLDMNTEAFF. The V gene is TRBV7-9, the J gene TRBJ1-1; D call uncertain. Germline values: CDR1 SEHNR, CDR2 FQNEAQ (reference sequence). There are 13 residues in the CDR3.

The V call is TRBV18, the J call TRBJ1-1, with 7 nucleotides matching TRBD1. Losses at the gene ends were 3 bases for V and 3 bases for J; bases not matched to a gene: 4. The CDR3 extends over 14 amino acids. CDR1 is KGHSH, CDR2 LQKENI, per germline. The CDR3 DNA sequence: TGTGCCAGCTCACCTTTACAGGGGTACACTGAAGCTTTCTTT. This gives the protein CASSPLQGYTEAFF.

The J gene is TRBJ1-5, the V gene TRBV15; D is undetermined. The V gene's germline CDR1 is LNHNV and CDR2 YYDKDF (reference sequence). The CDR3 runs to 15 residues. Between the trimmed V and J ends, which lost 0 bases and 3 bases, there was a span of 9 bases. For the CDR3, the DNA is TGTGCCACCAGCAGAGAGTCCGTGACCAATCAGCCCCAGCATTTT. Protein: CATSRESVTNQPQHF.

V gene TRBV5-4 combines with J gene TRBJ1-1; TRBD1 is a possible D gene (5 bases). V lost 4 bases to trimming and J lost 1 base, with 14 bases between them. This CDR3 has 15 amino acids. Germline V gene data show CDR1 as SGHNT and CDR2 as YYREEE (reference sequence). The CDR3 DNA follows: TGTGCCAGCAGCCAAAGGGGACCGTCGAACACTGAAGCTTTCTTT. Its translation is CASSQRGPSNTEAFF.

The rearrangement joins TRBV12-5 to TRBJ2-1; either TRBD1 or TRBD2 may fit D (6 bases each). The CDR3 spans 19 residues. CDR1 and CDR2 from the germline V gene are LGHNT and FRNRAP. Trimming removed 0 bases at V and 1 base at J, with 19 bases between. The CDR3 is CASGLVPVGGMGSYNEQFF. The CDR3 DNA follows: TGTGCTAGTGGTTTGGTACCTGTCGGGGGCATGGGTTCCTACAATGAGCAGTTCTTC.

The J gene is TRBJ1-2, the V gene TRBV7-2; 8 nucleotides align to TRBD1. CDR3 length: 14 amino acids. Germline V lookup: CDR1 SGHTA, CDR2 FQGNSA. With V trimmed by 1 base and J by 7 bases, 5 bases remained unmatched. The CDR3 coding sequence is TGTGCCAGCAGCTTAGACAGGGGGAGGTTTGGCTACACCTTC. This codes for CASSLDRGRFGYTF.

V gene TRBV2 combines with J gene TRBJ2-1; 10 bases fit TRBD2. The CDR3 is 17 amino acids. V trimming: 6 bases; J trimming: 2 bases; junction bases outside the gene matches: 10. The germline V gene encodes CDR1 SNHLY and CDR2 FYNNEI. CDR3 bases: TGTGCCAGCAGGAGGACTAGCGGAACCTTTCCCTACAATGAGCAGTTCTTC. Translation gives CASRRTSGTFPYNEQFF.

The V call is TRBV27, the J call TRBJ2-6; no clear D gene. CDR1 and CDR2 from the germline V gene are MNHEY and SMNVEV (reference sequence). Trimming shortened V by 7 bases and J by 3 bases, and 13 bases separated the two germline ends. The CDR3 covers 15 residues. DNA for the CDR3: TGTGCCAGCAAATTAAGGAGCTTTGGGGCCAACGTCCTGACTTTC. As protein: CASKLRSFGANVLTF.

This clone was seen a few times. This chain connects TRBV7-2 to TRBJ2-5, with D maybe TRBD2 (5 bases). Germline values: CDR1 SGHTA, CDR2 FQGNSA. V was clipped by 5 bases and J by 5 bases, with 15 bases between them. The CDR3 extends over 14 amino acids. CDR3 in amino acids: CASSHGSTTETQYF. The CDR3 bases are TGTGCCAGCAGCCATGGGAGCACAACGGAGACCCAGTACTTC.

CDR3 nucleotides: TGCAGTGCTGGGGACAGTAGCTACACCTTC. Its translation is CSAGDSSYTF. The chain couples TRBV20-1 to TRBJ1-2; 7 nucleotides line up with TRBD1. This CDR3 comprises 10 residues. The ends lost 5 bases at V and 9 bases at J; junction bases unmatched: 3. The germline CDR1 and CDR2 sequences are DFQATT and SNEGSKA (reference sequence).

This sequence joins TRBV5-8 and TRBJ2-7, with D maybe TRBD1 (6 bases). Trimming removed 4 bases at V and 6 bases at J, with 17 bases between. The CDR3 loop spans 14 amino acids. Germline CDR1 and CDR2: SGHTS and YDEGEE. For the CDR3, the DNA is TGTGCCAGCAGCCGAACAGGGTTTAGGGGCGAGCAGTACTTC. It yields the protein CASSRTGFRGEQYF. The full variable domain, its missing parts supplied by reference TRBV5-8 and TRBJ2-7, is EAGVTQSPTHLIKTRGQQATLRCSPISGHTSVYWYQQALGLGLQFLLWYDEGEERNRGNFPPRFSGRQFPNYSSELNVNALELEDSALYLCASSRTGFRGEQYFGPGTRLTVT.

The chain has TRBV30 and TRBJ1-1; no firm D call. V lost 0 bases, J lost 1 base, and 6 bases lay in between. Per germline, CDR1 GTSNPN and CDR2 SVGIG (reference sequence). This CDR3 contains 13 residues. The CDR3: CAWSVERNTEAFF. In DNA, the CDR3 is TGTGCCTGGAGTGTAGAGAGGAACACTGAAGCTTTCTTT.

This chain joins TRBV28 and TRBJ1-2, with D possibly matching TRBD1 (6 bases). This CDR3 spans 13 amino acids. V gave up 5 bases and J gave up 5 bases, with 12 bases separating them. The germline CDR1 and CDR2 sequences are MDHEN and SYDVKM. This CDR3 is CASSLRQVYGYTF. CDR3 nucleotides: TGTGCCAGCAGTCTGAGACAGGTTTATGGCTACACCTTC.

This clone was counted a few times. The V gene is TRBV7-6, the J gene TRBJ2-2; D is perhaps TRBD1 (6 bases). The V gene's germline CDR1 is SGHVS and CDR2 FNYEAQ. V was clipped by 5 bases and J by 1 base, with 11 bases between them. The CDR3 is made up of 15 amino acids. CDR3 nucleotide sequence: TGTGCCAGCAGCCAAAGGACAGTGAACACCGGGGAGCTGTTTTTT. Residues: CASSQRTVNTGELFF.

V and J are TRBV29-1 and TRBJ1-1, with D maybe TRBD1 (6 bases). CDR1 is SQVTM, CDR2 ANQGSEA, per germline. V shed 4 bases and J shed 6 bases, with 18 bases lying between them. This CDR3 is built from 14 residues. CDR3 region: CSVVGGQAEAEAFF. The CDR3 nucleotides are TGCAGCGTTGTAGGGGGTCAGGCAGAAGCTGAAGCTTTCTTT.

The sample holds one count of this clone. The chain recombines TRBV7-9 with TRBJ2-1, with D hard to call. The germline gives CDR1 SEHNR, CDR2 FQNEAQ (reference sequence). The germline V and J ends were trimmed by 5 bases and 2 bases, with 10 bases remaining between them. The CDR3 runs 14 residues. DNA for the CDR3: TGTGCCAGCAGCCCTGAGCCCGCCTACAATGAGCAGTTCTTC. Protein: CASSPEPAYNEQFF.

The table lists this clone with a few counts. The chain uses TRBV7-2 and TRBJ2-5; D is uncertain. V was cut by 2 bases and J by 5 bases, with 15 bases left in between. Germline assignment: CDR1 SGHTA and CDR2 FQGNSA. This CDR3 has 15 amino acids. In DNA, the CDR3 is TGTGCCAGCAGCTTATCTTTCGGAGACGGCGAGACCCAGTACTTC. Its protein product is CASSLSFGDGETQYF.

This clone was picked up one time. V usage is TRBV7-9 and J usage is TRBJ2-4; 11 nucleotides line up with TRBD2. Losses at the gene ends were 5 bases for V and 8 bases for J; bases not matched to a gene: 11. The germline V gene has CDR1 SEHNR and CDR2 FQNEAQ (reference sequence). This CDR3 comprises 16 residues. CDR3 loop: CASSPRSGRAMDIQYF. In DNA, the CDR3 is TGTGCCAGCAGCCCTCGTAGCGGGAGGGCCATGGACATTCAGTACTTC. The variable domain in full, completed from reference TRBV7-9 and TRBJ2-4, reads DTGVSQNPRHKITKRGQNVTFRCDPISEHNRLYWYRQTLGQGPEFLTYFQNEAQLEKSRLLSDRFSAERPKGSFSTLEIQRTEQGDSAMYLCASSPRSGRAMDIQYFGAGTRLSVL.

The rearrangement links TRBV6-6 to TRBJ1-2; D gene ambiguous. The V end lost 2 bases, the J end lost 0 bases, and 7 bases lay between the germline ends. The CDR3 spans 14 residues. Germline CDR1 reads MNHNY; CDR2 reads SVGAGI (reference sequence). The CDR3 is CASSYGSSNYGYTF. The CDR3 DNA reads as TGTGCCAGCAGTTACGGCAGCTCTAACTATGGCTACACCTTC.

The chain has TRBV7-9 and TRBJ2-2, with a possible D match to TRBD2 (6 bases). V lost 3 bases, J lost 0 bases, and 11 bases lay in between. Germline CDR1 is SEHNR and CDR2 is FQNEAQ (reference sequence). The CDR3 covers 16 residues. CDR3 sequence: CASSFWGETNTGELFF. The DNA for the CDR3 is TGTGCCAGCAGCTTTTGGGGGGAGACGAACACCGGGGAGCTGTTTTTT.

CDR3 residues: CASSTGGLIAEAFF. In nucleotides, the CDR3 is TGTGCCAGCAGTACAGGGGGCTTAATAGCTGAAGCTTTCTTT. V and J are TRBV2 and TRBJ1-1; 9 positions agree with TRBD1. The junction had 7 bases not matched to a gene; V was cut back by 5 bases and J by 6 bases. The CDR3 extends over 14 amino acids. Germline CDR1 and CDR2: SNHLY and FYNNEI. The full variable domain, with the rest looked up from reference TRBV2 and TRBJ1-1, is EPEVTQTPSHQVTQMGQEVILRCVPISNHLYFYWYRQILGQKVEFLVSFYNNEISEKSEIFDDQFSVERPDGSNFTLKIRSTKLEDSAMYFCASSTGGLIAEAFFGQGTRLTVV.

This clone was counted ten times or more. The chain uses TRBV19 and TRBJ1-2, with D possibly matching TRBD1 (6 bases). Germline V lookup: CDR1 LNHDA, CDR2 SQIVND (reference sequence). The CDR3 extends over 17 amino acids. Trimming pared 5 bases from V and 0 bases from J, leaving 19 bases between. This CDR3 reads CASSVGQNLAPNYGYTF. CDR3 nucleotide sequence: TGTGCCAGTAGTGTCGGACAGAACCTAGCACCTAACTATGGCTACACCTTC.

This chain uses TRBV5-1 with TRBJ2-7, with D unclear. This CDR3 has 13 residues. Germline assignment: CDR1 SGHRS and CDR2 YFSETQ. DNA of the CDR3: TGCGCTGGTTCGGCGGAGATCTCCTACGAGCAGTACTTC. Its protein is CAGSAEISYEQYF.

This clone was seen more than once but under ten times. V gene TRBV5-1 combines with J gene TRBJ1-1; possible D gene TRBD1, 5 bases. Trimming pared 0 bases from V and 4 bases from J, leaving 13 bases between. CDR1 SGHRS and CDR2 YFSETQ come from the germline V gene. The CDR3 consists of 15 residues. The CDR3 region has the DNA TGCGCCAGCAGCTTGGAGGGCAGGGAAGGCACTGAAGCTTTCTTT. Its translation is CASSLEGREGTEAFF.

This clone was counted only a few times. The conserved final phenylalanine or tryptophan is absent from the CDR3, which likely points to a read error. The chain joins TRBV29-1 to TRBJ2-7; D not resolved. Per the germline V gene, CDR1 is SQVTM and CDR2 is ANQGSEA. The CDR3 consists of 11 residues. Trimming shortened V by 3 bases and J by 4 bases, and 7 bases separated the two germline ends. The DNA of the CDR3 is TGCAGCGTTGATTCGGGTTACGAGCAGTACTTG. Its protein is CSVDSGYEQYL.

The chain links TRBV6-1 to TRBJ1-1; 12 bases agree with TRBD1. Germline V gene sequence: CDR1 MNHNS, CDR2 SASEGT. Trimming cost V 8 bases and J 7 bases; bases outside gene matches: 5. This CDR3 has 13 amino acids. This chain's CDR3 is CASWGQGAGEAFF. In DNA, the CDR3 is TGTGCCAGCTGGGGACAGGGGGCAGGTGAAGCTTTCTTT.

The chain carries TRBV7-2 and TRBJ2-2; D perhaps matches TRBD2 (6 bases). V lost 2 bases, J lost 7 bases, and 14 bases lay in between. Germline V gene data show CDR1 as SGHTA and CDR2 as FQGNSA. The CDR3 has 15 residues. CDR3: CASSLFSGEVGELFF. The CDR3 nucleotides read TGTGCCAGCAGCTTATTCTCTGGGGAGGTCGGGGAGCTGTTTTTT. The full variable domain, its missing parts supplied by reference TRBV7-2 and TRBJ2-2, is GAGVSQSPSNKVTEKGKDVELRCDPISGHTALYWYRQSLGQGLEFLIYFQGNSAPDKSGLPSDRFSAERTGGSVSTLTIQRTQQEDSAVYLCASSLFSGEVGELFFGEGSRLTVL.

This clone has a single count. The rearrangement joins TRBV28 to TRBJ1-1, with unresolved D. There are 12 residues in the CDR3. The V and J ends lost 6 bases and 11 bases respectively, with 16 bases between them. In germline, CDR1 is MDHEN, CDR2 SYDVKM. The DNA for the CDR3 is TGTGCCAGCAGGAATAGAGGCTTGGTGGCTTTCTTT. Amino acid sequence: CASRNRGLVAFF. Full variable domain (outside the CDR3, taken from reference TRBV28 and TRBJ1-1): DVKVTQSSRYLVKRTGEKVFLECVQDMDHENMFWYRQDPGLGLRLIYFSYDVKMKEKGDIPEGYSVSREKKERFSLILESASTNQTSMYLCASRNRGLVAFFGQGTRLTVV.

This clone was seen only once. The V gene is TRBV30, the J gene TRBJ2-3; 8 bases line up with TRBD2. In germline, CDR1 is GTSNPN, CDR2 SVGIG (reference sequence). Trimming cost V 8 bases and J 2 bases; bases outside gene matches: 9. CDR3 length equals 14 residues. This CDR3 is CAHGTRLNTDTQYF. In nucleotides, the CDR3 is TGTGCCCATGGGACTAGGCTAAACACAGATACGCAGTATTTT.

The chain has TRBV5-4 and TRBJ1-2, with D unresolved. Germline loops: CDR1 SGHNT, CDR2 YYREEE (reference sequence). CDR3 size: 15 residues. The V gene lost 2 bases and the J gene lost 2 bases, with 13 bases spanning the gap. The CDR3 here is CASSFSPSPNYGYTF. The DNA for the CDR3 is TGTGCCAGCAGCTTTTCTCCTAGTCCAAACTATGGCTACACCTTC.

The chain recombines TRBV5-4 with TRBJ1-2; D might be TRBD1 (6 bases). This CDR3 comprises 14 residues. Germline V gives CDR1 SGHNT, CDR2 YYREEE (reference sequence). V gave up 4 bases and J gave up 4 bases, with 14 bases separating them. In nucleotides, the CDR3 is TGTGCCAGCAGCCTACAGGGTACCCCCTATGGCTACACCTTC. It codes for CASSLQGTPYGYTF. The variable domain in full, with the rest retrieved from reference TRBV5-4 and TRBJ1-2, is ETGVTQSPTHLIKTRGQQVTLRCSSQSGHNTVSWYQQALGQGPQFIFQYYREEENGRGNFPPRFSGLQFPNYSSELNVNALELDDSALYLCASSLQGTPYGYTFGSGTRLTVV.